These 26 T cell receptor beta chains originate from one sample sequenced in a study of metastatic and nonmetastatic thyroid tumors. No patient had received any treatment before thyroid surgery. Through MiXCR, TCRdb re-clonotyped the PCR reads. The repertoire consists of approximately 17,000 clones, with approximately 24% occurring once and the leading ten covering approximately 22%. Source material: tumor tissue. The receptors were gathered from a female donor with papillary thyroid cancer or a benign thyroid nodule (not recorded which). Some clones in this sample may be carry-over from other donors' samples.

Concerning this clone itself: It may be a read error: a sequence one base away is much more abundant. This chain links TRBV7-3 with TRBJ2-5, with 9 positions matching TRBD1. This CDR3 region has 16 residues. J lost 5 bases, V lost 5 bases, and 12 bases had no gene match. Germline V gene data show CDR1 as SGHTA and CDR2 as FQGTGA. The DNA of the CDR3 is TGTGCCAGCAGCCAAACAGGGGGCGGTGCGCGGGAGACCCAGTACTTC. This translates into CASSQTGGGARETQYF.

This chain uses TRBV24-1 with TRBJ2-7; possible D gene TRBD2, 5 bases. Germline lookup yields CDR1 KGHDR and CDR2 SFDVKD. The CDR3 covers 15 residues. Trimming took 3 bases from V and 5 from J, leaving 16 bases between them. The CDR3 DNA sequence: TGTGCCACCAGTGATCACCTAGTGGGAGAGGACGAGCAGTACTTC. Amino acids: CATSDHLVGEDEQYF.

This chain connects TRBV9 to TRBJ1-3; weak D call: TRBD1 (6 bases). Trimming took off 4 bases at V and 0 bases at J, with 17 bases between the two ends. The CDR3 length is 17 residues. Germline CDR1 SGDLS, CDR2 YYNGEE. CDR3 bases: TGTGCCAGCAGCCCGATGGACAGCATTAACTCTGGAAACACCATATATTTT. Its protein is CASSPMDSINSGNTIYF.

The chain joins TRBV7-2 to TRBJ2-5; perhaps D is TRBD1 or TRBD2 (5 bases each). CDR3 length: 17 residues. Germline V gene data show CDR1 as SGHTA and CDR2 as FQGNSA. V was trimmed by 2 bases and J by 5 bases, leaving 21 bases between them. Here the CDR3 DNA reads TGTGCCAGCAGCTTATTAGCAGAGGCGGGCCCAGGGGAGACCCAGTACTTC. Protein sequence: CASSLLAEAGPGETQYF.

This clone was recorded at least ten times. This rearrangement joins TRBV7-8 to TRBJ2-1; TRBD1 matches at 10 bases. CDR1 SGHVS and CDR2 FQNEAQ come from the germline V gene. V was clipped by 5 bases and J by 5 bases; unmatched bases: 21. The CDR3 runs 20 residues. This CDR3 is CASSPPPGTGASWVDNEQFF. CDR3 sequence (DNA): TGTGCCAGCAGCCCCCCCCCGGGGACAGGGGCCTCTTGGGTGGACAATGAGCAGTTCTTC.

In its sample, this clone was seen many times. The chain links TRBV5-1 to TRBJ1-6; maybe TRBD1 (5 bases). The germline CDR1 and CDR2 sequences are SGHRS and YFSETQ. This CDR3 spans 14 amino acids. Deletions cut 5 bases from V and 6 bases from J, with 12 bases between. CDR3 DNA sequence: TGCGCCAGCAGAGGATCAGGGTCTAATTCACCCCTCCACTTT. Translation gives CASRGSGSNSPLHF.

This sequence joins TRBV18 and TRBJ2-7; unclear D gene. Looked up from germline, CDR1 is KGHSH and CDR2 is LQKENI. V shed 2 bases and J shed 3 bases, with 11 bases lying between them. The CDR3 spans 14 residues. CDR3 amino acids: CASSPGSGRYEQYF. The CDR3 nucleotides are TGTGCCAGCTCACCAGGATCAGGCCGCTACGAGCAGTACTTC. The whole variable domain, filled in from reference TRBV18 and TRBJ2-7, reads NAGVMQNPRHLVRRRGQEARLRCSPMKGHSHVYWYRQLPEEGLKFMVYLQKENIIDESGMPKERFSAEFPKEGPSILRIQQVVRGDSAAYFCASSPGSGRYEQYFGPGTRLTVT.

Ten or more counts support this clone. The gene calls are TRBV19 and TRBJ2-7; 7 bases fit TRBD1. The length of the CDR3 is 14 residues. V lost 10 bases and J lost 2; bases outside the gene matches: 11. Germline V lookup: CDR1 LNHDA, CDR2 SQIVND (reference sequence). The CDR3 coding sequence is TGTGCCACCTCCACAAGGGACAGTCCCTACGAGCAGTACTTC. It yields the protein CATSTRDSPYEQYF.

This clone was detected many times. The same CDR3 is also encoded by other DNA sequences in this sample. CDR3 in DNA: TGTGCCAGCAGTGATGCCAGGGGCGGGGAGCAGTTCTTC. It specifies CASSDARGGEQFF. The chain recombines TRBV6-4 with TRBJ2-1, with D possibly being TRBD1 (6 bases). The CDR3 has 13 amino acids. Germline assignment: CDR1 MRHNA and CDR2 SNTAGT. Trimming removed 3 bases at V and 10 bases at J, with 13 bases between.

This clone was observed many times. The chain uses TRBV12-3 or TRBV12-4 and TRBJ1-2, with 9 nucleotides matching TRBD1. This CDR3 contains 15 residues. The junction had 6 bases not matched to a gene; V was cut back by 4 bases and J by 3 bases. CDR3 sequence (DNA): TGTGCCAGCAGTTCGGGACAGGGTTGGGACTATGGCTACACCTTC. Translated, it gives CASSSGQGWDYGYTF.

This clone is labeled as medium-sized. The chain joins TRBV5-1 to TRBJ1-1; D gene uncertain. CDR3 length: 14 residues. Germline values: CDR1 SGHRS, CDR2 YFSETQ. Trimming cost V 0 bases and J 1 base, with 7 bases left between them. The chain's CDR3 is CASSLVQTNTEAFF. Written as DNA, the CDR3 is TGCGCCAGCAGCTTGGTCCAAACGAACACTGAAGCTTTCTTT.

This clone was recorded a few times. A much larger clonotype is one base distant, so this may be a read error. V usage is TRBV12-3 or TRBV12-4 and J usage is TRBJ2-1; TRBD2 might be the D (6 bases). V was trimmed by 7 bases and J by 9 bases, leaving 22 bases between them. This CDR3 spans 15 amino acids. CDR3 sequence reads: CASTLLGTPVVEQFF. The CDR3, as DNA: TGTGCCAGCACCCTCCTCGGGACTCCGGTTGTTGAGCAGTTCTTC.

Concerning this clone itself: A much larger clone sits a single nucleotide away, making a read error possible. The chain carries TRBV5-1 and TRBJ2-3; the match to TRBD2 covers 8 bases. The J segment lost 5 bases and the V segment lost 0 bases, leaving 5 bases of the junction unmatched. CDR3 length: 15 amino acids. Germline loops: CDR1 SGHRS, CDR2 YFSETQ. As DNA, the CDR3 is TGCGCCAGCAGCTTGGAGCGGGGGTGGGTAGATACGCAGTATTTT. This sequence encodes CASSLERGWVDTQYF.

This clone is large in the sample. This rearrangement joins TRBV5-1 to TRBJ2-7; D call uncertain. The CDR3 is 13 amino acids. Germline loops: CDR1 SGHRS, CDR2 YFSETQ. Between the trimmed V and J ends, which lost 4 bases and 3 bases, there was a span of 11 bases. The CDR3 DNA follows: TGCGCCAGCAGCCCCTTCCCACACTACGAGCAGTACTTC. This translates into CASSPFPHYEQYF.

The J gene is TRBJ1-4, the V gene TRBV12-3 or TRBV12-4; no clear D gene. Trimming stripped 3 bases from V and 7 bases from J, with 9 bases between. This CDR3 is built from 13 residues. In DNA form, the CDR3 reads TGTGCCAGCAGTTTTGGGGTTTCTGAAAAACTGTTTTTT. Translating gives CASSFGVSEKLFF.

This clone came up many times. V gene TRBV7-2 combines with J gene TRBJ2-3; TRBD2 matches at 9 bases. In germline, CDR1 is SGHTA, CDR2 FQGNSA. V shed 5 bases and J 2 bases; nucleotides not matched to a gene: 5. This CDR3 is 15 amino acids long. CDR3 protein: CASSLSGGHTDTQYF. CDR3 DNA sequence: TGTGCCAGCAGCCTTAGCGGGGGCCACACAGATACGCAGTATTTT.

The chain recombines TRBV20-1 with TRBJ2-1; 7 positions match TRBD1. In germline, CDR1 is DFQATT, CDR2 SNEGSKA (reference sequence). The CDR3 runs 13 residues. The ends lost 2 bases at V and 7 bases at J; junction bases unmatched: 5. CDR3 in DNA: TGCAGTGCTAGACGACAGGGAAGGAATGAGCAGTTCTTC. Translation gives CSARRQGRNEQFF.

This clone has at least ten counts. The V call is TRBV19, the J call TRBJ2-7; D may match TRBD1 or TRBD2 (5 bases each). The germline V gene encodes CDR1 LNHDA and CDR2 SQIVND (reference sequence). The V and J ends lost 6 bases and 2 bases respectively, with 11 bases between them. The CDR3 length is 13 residues. For the CDR3, the DNA is TGTGCCAGTAGAGGCCGGGGCACCTACGAGCAGTACTTC. Its translation: CASRGRGTYEQYF.

This clone came up many times. This rearrangement joins TRBV7-2 to TRBJ1-3, with D hard to call. Deletions cut 8 bases from V and 0 bases from J, with 14 bases between. Germline V gene lookup returns CDR1 SGHTA and CDR2 FQGNSA. The CDR3 has 15 residues. CDR3 DNA sequence: TGTGCCAGCGGACCTGGGTCCCTCTCTGGAAACACCATATATTTT. Its protein is CASGPGSLSGNTIYF.

This clone has just a few counts. This may be a read error: a much more frequent sequence differs by one nucleotide. The chain couples TRBV29-1 to TRBJ2-7, with 9 bases aligning to TRBD1. Germline V gene lookup returns CDR1 SQVTM and CDR2 ANQGSEA. The CDR3 has 12 residues. CDR3 DNA: TGCATCGTTGGACAGGGGCGCTACGAGCAGTACTTC. Translation: CIVGQGRYEQYF.

The table lists this clone with many counts. The chain is built from TRBV4-2 and TRBJ1-2; D call uncertain. The length of the CDR3 is 14 residues. The V end lost 4 bases, the J end lost 5 bases, and 14 bases lay between the germline ends. The V gene's germline CDR1 is LGHNA and CDR2 YNFKEQ. The CDR3 nucleotides are TGTGCCAGCAGCCGGGCGCAGGTGGGATATGGCTACACCTTC. This translates into CASSRAQVGYGYTF.

This clone was observed at least ten times. V usage is TRBV15 and J usage is TRBJ2-5, with D hard to call. In germline, CDR1 is LNHNV, CDR2 YYDKDF (reference sequence). Trimming pared 2 bases from V and 0 bases from J, leaving 10 bases between. This CDR3 region has 15 residues. CDR3 sequence (DNA): TGTGCCACCAGCAGAAGTAGGAACTACCAAGAGACCCAGTACTTC. This encodes CATSRSRNYQETQYF. The complete variable domain, with remaining parts taken from reference TRBV15 and TRBJ2-5, reads DAMVIQNPRYQVTQFGKPVTLSCSQTLNHNVMYWYQQKSSQAPKLLFHYYDKDFNNEADTPDNFQSRRPNTSFCFLDIRSPGLGDTAMYLCATSRSRNYQETQYFGPGTRLLVL.

The chain carries TRBV20-1 and TRBJ2-3; 11 bases align to TRBD2. The V gene's germline CDR1 is DFQATT and CDR2 SNEGSKA (reference sequence). V lost 6 bases and J lost 0; bases outside the gene matches: 2. The CDR3 totals 14 residues. The CDR3 here is CSARTSGSTDTQYF. In DNA, the CDR3 is TGCAGTGCAAGGACTAGCGGGAGCACAGATACGCAGTATTTT.

This clone was counted only a few times. The CDR3 protein is CASRPGRMNTEAFF. In nucleotides, the CDR3 is TGTGCCAGCAGACCCGGACGGATGAACACTGAAGCTTTCTTT. The chain joins TRBV28 to TRBJ1-1, with D uncertain. Germline V lookup: CDR1 MDHEN, CDR2 SYDVKM. Trimming shortened V by 6 bases and J by 0 bases, and 11 bases separated the two germline ends. This CDR3 is 14 amino acids long.

This clone was counted a few times. The rearrangement links TRBV11-2 to TRBJ2-3; tentative D call: TRBD2 (5 bases). Germline V gives CDR1 SGHAT, CDR2 FQNNGV. The CDR3 extends over 15 amino acids. V was cut by 5 bases and J by 2 bases, with 14 bases left in between. CDR3 DNA: TGTGCCAGCAGCCCGAGGGTGTTCGTCACAGATACGCAGTATTTT. It codes for CASSPRVFVTDTQYF.

This clone was seen only a few times. This chain joins TRBV6-6 and TRBJ1-2; D is possibly TRBD1 (5 bases). The V gene's germline CDR1 is MNHNY and CDR2 SVGAGI (reference sequence). Trimming left V 0 bases short and J 7 bases short, with 12 bases between. The CDR3 extends over 14 amino acids. CDR3 DNA: TGTGCCAGCAGTTACTCAGGAGGGGCGGGTGGCTACACCTTC. Amino acid sequence: CASSYSGGAGGYTF.